This is a list of T cell receptor beta chains from one sample in a study of blood T cells in healthy people across ages. TCRdb ran MiXCR on the 5' RACE reads and lists one entry per CDR3 protein. Of roughly 1 million distinct CDR3 sequences listed, approximately 25% are singletons. The same data also went into a second study, on T cells of mothers and their children.

The sequenced sample consisted of blood. These receptors all come from a girl aged 2 to 9 in good health. Each CDR3 is given with its conserved first and last residue. The D gene is left open where the match is weak. Not all rows give a size; the values are once, few, many and, for expanded clones, a class.

V,D,size,J,DNA,CDR3
TRBV5-1,TRBD1,few,TRBJ2-1,TGCGCCAGCAGCCGGACAGGGGGTATGACCAATGAGCAGTTCTTC,CASSRTGGMTNEQFF
TRBV9,-,-,TRBJ1-3,TGTGCCAGCAGCCTACTCGCAGGGAGCTCTGGAGACACCATATATTTT,CASSLLAGSSGDTIYF
TRBV12-3/TRBV12-4,-,-,TRBJ1-2,TGTGCCAGCAGTTTAGCAGGCTCCGGGCTCGCCTATGGCTACACCTTC,CASSLAGSGLAYGYTF
TRBV27,TRBD1,-,TRBJ2-5,TGTGCCAGCAGTTCACGGACAGGGGGTCCTCAAACGACCCAGTACTTC,CASSSRTGGPQTTQYF
TRBV7-9,-,few,TRBJ2-5,TGTACCAGCAGCTTAGGTCCCCAAGAGACCCAGTACTTC,CTSSLGPQETQYF
TRBV7-8,TRBD1,few,TRBJ1-4,TGTGCCAGCAGCAGATCCGGGACAGGCGGGGAAAAACTGTTTTTT,CASSRSGTGGEKLFF
TRBV4-3,-,few,TRBJ2-7,TGCGCCAGCAGCCAAGTAACAGGAATCCCCTACGAGCAGTACTTC,CASSQVTGIPYEQYF
TRBV7-8,-,-,TRBJ2-7,TGTGCCAGCAGTCTAATGGCGGGCGGGACCTACGAGCAGTACTTC,CASSLMAGGTYEQYF
TRBV20-1,-,few,TRBJ2-1,TGCAGTGCTGGACACCCCCTGAGAATCACGAATGAGCAGTTCTTC,CSAGHPLRITNEQFF
TRBV29-1,TRBD2,few,TRBJ2-1,TGCAGCGTTGAAGGACTAGCGGGGGACAACAATGAGCAGTTCTTC,CSVEGLAGDNNEQFF
TRBV6-5,TRBD2,-,TRBJ2-5,TGTGCCAGCACCGAGCGGGAGGGAAAACAAGAGACCCAGTACTTC,CASTEREGKQETQYF
TRBV7-9,-,few,TRBJ1-1,TGTGCCAGCAGCATGGAGACTGAAGCTTTCTTT,CASSMETEAFF
TRBV9,-,few,TRBJ2-1,TGTGCCAGCAGCGCCAGCGGCAATGAGCAGTTCTTC,CASSASGNEQFF
TRBV6-5,-,-,TRBJ2-7,TGTGCCAGCGCGGAGGGTTCCTCCTACGAGCAGTACTTC,CASAEGSSYEQYF
TRBV7-2,-,-,TRBJ2-2,TGTGCCAGCAGCTTAGGATCGGACACCGGGGAGCTGTTTTTT,CASSLGSDTGELFF
TRBV20-1,TRBD2,few,TRBJ2-7,TGCAGTGCTAGGGATGGGACTAGCGGCTACGAGCAGTACTTC,CSARDGTSGYEQYF
TRBV29-1,-,-,TRBJ2-4,TGCAGCGTTAATTCGGGCAGCCTAAACATTCAGTACTTC,CSVNSGSLNIQYF
TRBV20-1,-,few,TRBJ1-4,TGCAGTGCTAGCAATCCGGCAGGAGGAAATGAAAAACTGTTTTTT,CSASNPAGGNEKLFF
TRBV4-1,-,few,TRBJ2-5,TGCGCCAGCAGCCAAGATGCGTCCGGGGAGACCCAGTACTTC,CASSQDASGETQYF
TRBV20-1,TRBD2,-,TRBJ2-7,TGCAGTGCTAGGTATACAGCGGGAGATCGACAGCAGTACTTC,CSARYTAGDRQQYF
TRBV3-1,TRBD2,-,TRBJ2-2,TGTGCCAGCAGCCACACTAGCGGGTGGGGTGTACCCGGGGAGCTGTTTTTT,CASSHTSGWGVPGELFF
TRBV3-1,TRBD1,-,TRBJ1-5,TGTGCCAGCAGCATGACAGGGGACGATCAGCCCCAGCATTTT,CASSMTGDDQPQHF
TRBV7-2,-,-,TRBJ1-2,TGTGCCAGCAGCCCTCGGGACCGACGGGGCTACACCTTC,CASSPRDRRGYTF
TRBV27,TRBD2,-,TRBJ2-3,TGTGCCAGCAGTTCCCTAGCGGGGGGCACTACGCAGTATTTT,CASSSLAGGTTQYF
TRBV7-9,TRBD2,-,TRBJ2-5,TGTGCCAGCAGCTTAGGGCGAGGACTAGCAGAGACCCAGTACTTC,CASSLGRGLAETQYF
TRBV5-1,-,-,TRBJ2-7,TGCGCCAGCAGCTTGGCCGGGCGGGTAGCGTCCGTGGACGAGCAGTACTTC,CASSLAGRVASVDEQYF
TRBV7-2,TRBD2,-,TRBJ2-1,TGTGCCAGCAGCATTTCCGGGACTAGCGGTTACAATGAGCAGTTCTTC,CASSISGTSGYNEQFF
TRBV4-1,TRBD1,-,TRBJ1-2,TGCGCCAGCAGCCCGGGGACAGGGATGAACCTAAACTATGGCTACACCTTC,CASSPGTGMNLNYGYTF
TRBV6-1,TRBD2,many,TRBJ2-1,TGTGCCAGCAGTGAAGGGAAAGGTAGCGGGATCTACAATGAGCAGTTCTTC,CASSEGKGSGIYNEQFF
TRBV5-1,TRBD1,few,TRBJ2-7,TGCGCCAGCAGCTTGGAAGGGGGCGAGAAGCAGTACTTC,CASSLEGGEKQYF
TRBV10-3,TRBD1,-,TRBJ2-5,TGTGCCATCAGTGGGGGACAGCCCGGTGAGACCCAGTACTTC,CAISGGQPGETQYF
TRBV2,-,few,TRBJ1-1,TGTGCCAGCCCGGGGCGGGGTTTGAACACTGAAGCTTTCTTT,CASPGRGLNTEAFF
TRBV11-2,TRBD1,-,TRBJ2-7,TGTGCCAGCAGCCCGCTGGACAGGGGGACGAACGAGCAGTACTTC,CASSPLDRGTNEQYF
TRBV11-1,TRBD2,-,TRBJ2-2,TGTGCCAGCAGTCTACAAGCGGGGGGGATTCCCGGGGAGCTGTTTTTT,CASSLQAGGIPGELFF
TRBV9,TRBD1,few,TRBJ1-2,TGTGCCAGCAGCGTCGGAAGGGGGACAGGGGGCGCGAGCTATGGCTACACCTTC,CASSVGRGTGGASYGYTF
TRBV4-1,TRBD2,-,TRBJ2-1,TGCGCCAGCAGCCAAGGACTAGCATGGTCTGAGCAGTTCTTC,CASSQGLAWSEQFF
TRBV4-3,-,-,TRBJ1-2,TGCGCCAGCAGCCAAGATCAGACGGATAACTATGGCTACACCTTC,CASSQDQTDNYGYTF
TRBV9,-,-,TRBJ1-2,TGTGCCAGCAGCGTAGCCCCCCAGTTAGCTAACTATGACTACACCTTC,CASSVAPQLANYDYTF
TRBV3-1,TRBD1,-,TRBJ1-4,TGTGCCAGCAGACAAACAGGGGCCTCCTCAGAACTGTTTTTT,CASRQTGASSELFF
TRBV12-5,-,few,TRBJ2-3,TGTGCTAGTGGTTTGGTGGGAGATACGCAGTATTTT,CASGLVGDTQYF
TRBV28,-,-,TRBJ2-3,TGTGCCAGCGGGTCACAGGGCTTCACTAGCACAGATACGCAGTATTTT,CASGSQGFTSTDTQYF
TRBV7-2,-,-,TRBJ1-1,TGTGCCAGCAGCTTAGCGATCACAGGGTGGTCTGAAGCTTTCTTT,CASSLAITGWSEAFF